These 7 T cell receptor beta chains share one sample of origin, sequenced in a study of blood T cell repertoires in COVID-19. Sequencing was performed with immunoSEQ multiplex PCR; in TCRdb, only in-frame clones are kept and a portion is missing. This sample carries some 140,000 clones, about 76% of them seen once, and the ten largest clones take around 13%. Sequences were obtained from peripheral blood. These receptor sequences come from an elderly man with acute or convalescent COVID-19.

V usage is TRBV29-1 and J usage is TRBJ1-2, with 11 bases aligning to TRBD1. J lost 4 bases, V lost 6 bases, and 13 bases had no gene match. This CDR3 spans 16 amino acids. Germline CDR1 SQVTM, CDR2 ANQGSEA. CDR3 region: CSVVGQGAQGGYGYTF. The CDR3 DNA is TGCAGCGTCGTAGGACAGGGGGCGCAGGGGGGCTATGGCTACACCTTC.

The rearrangement links TRBV7-2 to TRBJ1-5; 8 bases match TRBD1. The CDR3 spans 16 residues. Trimming took 5 bases from V and 1 from J; bases not matched to a gene: 7. Germline V lookup: CDR1 SGHTA, CDR2 FQGNSA. The DNA for the CDR3 is TGTGCCAGCAGCCCCCTGACAGGGGCGAGCAATCAGCCCCAGCATTTT. Translated, it gives CASSPLTGASNQPQHF.

The chain combines TRBV28 with TRBJ2-7; TRBD1 matches at 7 bases. The length of the CDR3 is 13 residues. CDR1 and CDR2 from the germline V gene are MDHEN and SYDVKM. V gave up 6 bases and J gave up 3 bases; unmatched junction bases: 5. CDR3 bases: TGTGCCAGCAGGGGGACAGTTGGCTACGAGCAGTACTTC. Translating it yields CASRGTVGYEQYF.

V is TRBV7-3 and J is TRBJ2-1; the match to TRBD1 covers 8 bases. The germline gives CDR1 SGHTA, CDR2 FQGTGA. This CDR3 has 12 residues. V was pared by 4 bases and J by 9 bases, with 2 bases of the junction left unmatched. CDR3 sequence reads: CASSSQGGEQFF. CDR3 DNA: TGTGCCAGCAGCTCACAGGGGGGTGAGCAGTTCTTC.

The chain links TRBV3-1 (or the pseudogene TRBV3-2) to TRBJ2-1; possibly TRBD2 for D (6 bases). The CDR3 totals 15 residues. V lost 1 base to trimming and J lost 9 bases, with 16 bases between them. Germline V gene data show CDR1 as LGHDT and CDR2 as YNNKEL (reference sequence). This chain's CDR3 is CASSQAPGGGGEQFF. The CDR3 DNA sequence: TGTGCCAGCAGCCAAGCGCCCGGGGGTGGCGGTGAGCAGTTCTTC.

This clone occurred once. The genes are TRBV3-1 (or the pseudogene TRBV3-2) and TRBJ1-6; TRBD1 aligns across 7 bases. Germline V gives CDR1 LGHDT, CDR2 YNNKEL (reference sequence). V was clipped by 1 base and J by 5 bases; unmatched bases: 2. There are 15 residues in the CDR3. The DNA of the CDR3 is TGTGCCAGCAGCCAAGGACAGGGCCATAATTCACCCCTCCACTTT. Protein product: CASSQGQGHNSPLHF.

On this clone itself: This sample includes further DNA sequences coding for the same CDR3. This chain connects TRBV18 to TRBJ2-5; D is ambiguous. Trimming took off 2 bases at V and 3 bases at J, with 7 bases between the two ends. The CDR3 contains 13 residues. The germline V gene has CDR1 KGHSH and CDR2 LQKENI. CDR3 residues: CASSPDGEETQYF. Written as DNA, the CDR3 is TGTGCCAGCTCACCAGACGGAGAAGAGACCCAGTACTTC. Together with reference TRBV18 and TRBJ2-5, the CDR3 gives the full variable domain: NAGVMQNPRHLVRRRGQEARLRCSPMKGHSHVYWYRQLPEEGLKFMVYLQKENIIDESGMPKERFSAEFPKEGPSILRIQQVVRGDSAAYFCASSPDGEETQYFGPGTRLLVL.